The 18 T cell receptor beta chains listed next were all sequenced from one sample in a study of cytomegalovirus exposure and HLA in healthy donors. Both 60 Vbeta primers and 13 Jbeta primers went into the PCR. Assay: immunoSEQ multiplex PCR; the TCRdb copy retains only in-frame clones and omits some. The table includes about 150,000 clones, approximately 86% detected once. The sequenced sample was PBMCs. Every receptor here comes from a woman aged 45 to 65 in good health and CMV-seropositive.

Turning to this clone: The CDR3 does not end in the conserved phenylalanine or tryptophan, so this is likely a read error. DNA for the CDR3: TGCGCCAGCAGTGAGGGGGGCGGCTCTGAAGCTTTCCTT. Amino acids: CASSEGGGSEAFL. The genes are TRBV10-2 and TRBJ1-1, with D possibly TRBD1 on 6 matching bases. This CDR3 region has 13 residues. Trimming cost V 2 bases and J 6 bases, with 10 bases left between them. Germline V CDR1 and CDR2: WSHSY, SAAADI.

The J gene is TRBJ1-5, the V gene TRBV6-6, with 11 bases that match TRBD1. The CDR3 consists of 16 residues. Germline lookup yields CDR1 MNHNY and CDR2 SVGAGI (reference sequence). V trimming: 6 bases; J trimming: 3 bases; junction bases outside the gene matches: 7. This chain's CDR3 is CASSPRDRGTNQPQHF. The CDR3 region has the DNA TGTGCCAGCAGCCCACGGGACAGGGGGACCAATCAGCCCCAGCATTTT.

The V and J genes are TRBV5-1 and TRBJ2-7; a possible D gene is TRBD1 (5 bases). CDR1 and CDR2 (germline): SGHRS, YFSETQ. V was cut by 5 bases and J by 1 base, with 10 bases left in between. This CDR3 region has 13 residues. The CDR3 is CASRLTVSYEQYF. The CDR3, as DNA: TGCGCCAGCAGATTGACAGTATCCTACGAGCAGTACTTC.

The V gene is TRBV29-1, the J gene TRBJ2-7; 7 positions agree with TRBD1. This CDR3 is 12 amino acids long. The V gene end was trimmed by 5 bases and the J gene end by 2 bases; junction bases not matched to a gene: 3. CDR1 and CDR2 from the germline V gene are SQVTM and ANQGSEA. This CDR3 is CSVTDRAYEQYF. The CDR3, as DNA: TGCAGCGTTACTGACAGGGCCTACGAGCAGTACTTC.

The V gene is TRBV9, the J gene TRBJ2-7; D might be TRBD1 (6 bases). Germline V gene lookup returns CDR1 SGDLS and CDR2 YYNGEE. The CDR3 covers 14 residues. The V and J ends lost 2 bases and 3 bases respectively, with 12 bases between them. For the CDR3, the DNA is TGTGCCAGCAGCGTGTCCGCAGGGGACTACGAGCAGTACTTC. Amino acids: CASSVSAGDYEQYF.

J is TRBJ1-2 and V is TRBV6-1; 7 nucleotides match TRBD1. V was pared by 1 base and J by 4 bases, with 9 bases of the junction left unmatched. The CDR3 covers 16 residues. Germline values: CDR1 MNHNS, CDR2 SASEGT. The CDR3, as DNA: TGTGCCAGCAGTGAAGAGTGGGACAGCCGTCGCTATGGCTACACCTTC. Encoded protein: CASSEEWDSRRYGYTF.

The chain carries TRBV7-2 and TRBJ1-2; 9 nucleotides agree with TRBD1. The CDR3 has 15 amino acids. Trimming cost V 3 bases and J 3 bases; bases outside gene matches: 5. Germline assignment: CDR1 SGHTA and CDR2 FQGNSA. CDR3 nucleotide sequence: TGTGCCAGCAGCTTTAACAGGGGGCACGACTATGGCTACACCTTC. Protein product: CASSFNRGHDYGYTF. Looking up the rest from reference TRBV7-2 and TRBJ1-2 gives the full variable domain: GAGVSQSPSNKVTEKGKDVELRCDPISGHTALYWYRQSLGQGLEFLIYFQGNSAPDKSGLPSDRFSAERTGGSVSTLTIQRTQQEDSAVYLCASSFNRGHDYGYTFGSGTRLTVV.

This clone was seen only a few times. The J gene is TRBJ2-2, the V gene TRBV5-4; 9 bases fit TRBD1. Trimming took 3 bases from V and 1 from J; bases not matched to a gene: 4. This CDR3 contains 16 residues. Germline CDR1 reads SGHNT; CDR2 reads YYREEE (reference sequence). CDR3 region: CASSSTGGQNTGELFF. The CDR3 nucleotides read TGTGCCAGCAGCTCGACAGGGGGTCAGAACACCGGGGAGCTGTTTTTT.

The chain joins TRBV6-1 to TRBJ1-2; 10 bases match TRBD1. CDR3 length: 14 residues. Per germline, CDR1 MNHNS and CDR2 SASEGT. The ends lost 3 bases at V and 8 bases at J; junction bases unmatched: 6. CDR3 amino acids: CASSDRQGASGYTF. DNA for the CDR3: TGTGCCAGCAGTGATCGACAGGGGGCAAGCGGCTACACCTTC.

The chain uses TRBV28 and TRBJ1-2; 7 bases map to TRBD1. Trimming removed 7 bases from V and 8 bases from J; junction bases left unmatched: 10. The CDR3 covers 13 residues. CDR1 and CDR2 (germline): MDHEN, SYDVKM. The CDR3 here is CASTQQGPRGYTF. As DNA, the CDR3 is TGTGCCAGCACCCAACAGGGGCCTCGCGGCTACACCTTC.

The chain is built from TRBV11-2 and TRBJ2-7; TRBD2 matches 9 bases. V lost 5 bases to trimming and J lost 2 bases; unmatched junction nucleotides: 10. This CDR3 is 16 amino acids long. The germline V gene has CDR1 SGHAT and CDR2 FQNNGV. The CDR3 nucleotides read TGTGCCAGCAGCCCCCGGGGCGGGGGGGGGACCTACGAGCAGTACTTC. Its protein product is CASSPRGGGGTYEQYF.

V usage is TRBV7-2 and J usage is TRBJ2-1; TRBD1 agrees at 7 bases. The junction had 7 bases not matched to a gene; V was cut back by 6 bases and J by 5 bases. In germline, CDR1 is SGHTA, CDR2 FQGNSA. This CDR3 region has 14 residues. CDR3 sequence: CASRRGTADNEQFF. In nucleotides, the CDR3 is TGTGCCAGCAGAAGAGGGACAGCTGACAATGAGCAGTTCTTC.

This chain connects TRBV19 to TRBJ2-6, with D perhaps matching TRBD2 (6 bases). Germline V gives CDR1 LNHDA, CDR2 SQIVND (reference sequence). Trimming took off 3 bases at V and 2 bases at J, with 20 bases between the two ends. CDR3 length: 19 amino acids. CDR3: CASSMDDSLGRPGANVLTF. The CDR3 DNA reads as TGTGCCAGTAGTATGGATGACAGTTTGGGGAGGCCTGGGGCCAACGTCCTGACTTTC.

The chain is built from TRBV5-4 and TRBJ2-2, with D tentatively TRBD1 (6 bases). Looked up from germline, CDR1 is SGHNT and CDR2 is YYREEE (reference sequence). Trimming shortened V by 4 bases and J by 1 base, and 11 bases separated the two germline ends. The CDR3 sequence is 15 residues long. The CDR3: CASSLPGQNTGELFF. CDR3 nucleotides: TGTGCCAGCAGCCTGCCGGGACAGAACACCGGGGAGCTGTTTTTT.

This chain joins TRBV19 and TRBJ1-4; D is unresolved. This CDR3 is built from 15 residues. Germline lookup yields CDR1 LNHDA and CDR2 SQIVND (reference sequence). V was trimmed by 3 bases and J by 6 bases, leaving 14 bases between them. CDR3 bases: TGTGCCAGTAGTATCCAGCGAGGGCTCGATGAAAAACTGTTTTTT. This translates into CASSIQRGLDEKLFF.

The chain employs TRBV21-1 and TRBJ2-7; no DNA check was done on the table's D call, TRBD2. TRBV21-1 is a documented pseudogene. The CDR3 runs 12 residues. The CDR3 sequence: CASSKGAGEQYF. The CDR3 DNA reads as TGTGCCAGCAGCAAAGGGGCGGGAGAGCAGTACTTC.

The chain combines TRBV2 with TRBJ1-1; D might be TRBD1 (5 bases). The germline V gene has CDR1 SNHLY and CDR2 FYNNEI. Trimming took 7 bases from V and 5 from J, leaving 11 bases between them. The CDR3 sequence is 12 residues long. This chain's CDR3 is CASTAGGTEAFF. The DNA of the CDR3 is TGTGCCAGCACCGCCGGGGGGACTGAAGCTTTCTTT.

This clone has more than one count but fewer than ten. The V gene is TRBV4-1, the J gene TRBJ1-5, with 8 positions matching TRBD1. Germline assignment: CDR1 MGHRA and CDR2 YSYEKL. This CDR3 spans 16 amino acids. The J segment lost 4 bases and the V segment lost 1 base, leaving 6 bases of the junction unmatched. CDR3 coding DNA: TGCGCCAGCAGCCAAGGAGGGGACAGGCCAAATCAGCCCCAGCATTTT. Protein product: CASSQGGDRPNQPQHF.